A single sample gave rise to the 8 T cell receptor beta chains below, sequenced in a study of T-cell reconstitution after alpha-beta-depleted transplantation in children. Molecular barcoding with unique molecular identifiers was used for the TCRbeta library. In TCRdb, the PCR reads were re-called with MiXCR into one record per CDR3 protein. Of a few hundred thousand distinct CDR3 sequences listed, approximately 10% are singletons. This specimen was PBMCs, taken before TCRalphabeta/CD19-depleted stem cell transplant. The receptor set was obtained from a child under two years old with acute myeloid leukemia, due to receive a stem cell transplant.

This clonotype was seen many times. This chain links TRBV7-2 with TRBJ2-5; TRBD2 matches 7 bases. The CDR3 loop spans 12 amino acids. Per germline, CDR1 SGHTA and CDR2 FQGNSA. Unmatched junction bases numbered 2, after V lost 2 bases and J lost 8 bases. The CDR3 here is CASSLLAGTQYF. The CDR3 DNA reads TGTGCCAGCAGCTTATTAGCGGGTACCCAGTACTTC.

The rearrangement links TRBV20-1 to TRBJ1-3; D is unresolved. Between the trimmed V and J ends, which lost 0 bases and 4 bases, there was a span of 10 bases. Germline CDR1 is DFQATT and CDR2 is SNEGSKA (reference sequence). The CDR3 loop spans 14 amino acids. CDR3 in amino acids: CSARDWTEGNTIYF. In nucleotides, the CDR3 is TGCAGTGCTAGAGATTGGACGGAAGGAAACACCATATATTTT.

This clonotype was picked up many times. The J gene is TRBJ2-7, the V gene TRBV7-6; D is uncertain. Per the germline V gene, CDR1 is SGHVS and CDR2 is FNYEAQ. The CDR3 totals 12 residues. Trimming shortened V by 5 bases and J by 4 bases, and 9 bases separated the two germline ends. CDR3 sequence: CASSQMKYEQYF. CDR3 in DNA: TGTGCCAGCAGCCAAATGAAATACGAGCAGTACTTC.

This clonotype occurred many times. This chain joins TRBV5-1 and TRBJ2-1, with a tentative D call TRBD1 (8 bases). This CDR3 is built from 17 residues. V lost 4 bases, J lost 0 bases, and 17 bases lay in between. Per germline, CDR1 SGHRS and CDR2 YFSETQ. The CDR3 sequence: CASSPGRGTGSYNEQFF. CDR3 sequence (DNA): TGCGCCAGCAGCCCTGGGCGGGGGACAGGCTCCTACAATGAGCAGTTCTTC.

This clonotype was seen at least ten times. The chain combines TRBV7-3 with TRBJ2-3; no clear D. Trimming removed 1 base at V and 1 base at J, with 6 bases between. The CDR3 consists of 14 residues. CDR1 is SGHTA and CDR2 is FQGTGA in the germline V gene. In DNA, the CDR3 is TGTGCCAGCAGCTTAAGGTTTCGCACAGATACGCAGTATTTT. Amino acid sequence: CASSLRFRTDTQYF.

This clonotype occurred many times. The rearrangement uses TRBV30 and TRBJ2-7, with a tentative D call TRBD2 (6 bases). Trimming shortened V by 2 bases and J by 3 bases, and 8 bases separated the two germline ends. This CDR3 is built from 12 residues. Germline V gene lookup returns CDR1 GTSNPN and CDR2 SVGIG (reference sequence). In DNA, the CDR3 is TGTGCCTGGAGTATGCGGGGCTACGAGCAGTACTTC. Its protein is CAWSMRGYEQYF.

This clonotype was picked up many times. The CDR3, as DNA: TGTGCCAGCAGAGTAGGAGCTGGGGGGAACTATGGCTACACCTTC. Its protein product is CASRVGAGGNYGYTF. The chain couples TRBV12-3 or TRBV12-4 to TRBJ1-2; tentative D call: TRBD1 (5 bases). This CDR3 is built from 15 residues. V was trimmed by 6 bases and J by 2 bases, leaving 16 bases between them.

The chain has TRBV7-8 and TRBJ2-1; 12 nucleotides align to TRBD2. The germline V gene has CDR1 SGHVS and CDR2 FQNEAQ. CDR3 length: 16 amino acids. The J segment lost 5 bases and the V segment lost 0 bases, leaving 2 bases of the junction unmatched. The CDR3 spells CASSLALAGGHNEQFF. The CDR3 nucleotides read TGTGCCAGCAGCTTAGCACTAGCGGGGGGCCACAATGAGCAGTTCTTC.